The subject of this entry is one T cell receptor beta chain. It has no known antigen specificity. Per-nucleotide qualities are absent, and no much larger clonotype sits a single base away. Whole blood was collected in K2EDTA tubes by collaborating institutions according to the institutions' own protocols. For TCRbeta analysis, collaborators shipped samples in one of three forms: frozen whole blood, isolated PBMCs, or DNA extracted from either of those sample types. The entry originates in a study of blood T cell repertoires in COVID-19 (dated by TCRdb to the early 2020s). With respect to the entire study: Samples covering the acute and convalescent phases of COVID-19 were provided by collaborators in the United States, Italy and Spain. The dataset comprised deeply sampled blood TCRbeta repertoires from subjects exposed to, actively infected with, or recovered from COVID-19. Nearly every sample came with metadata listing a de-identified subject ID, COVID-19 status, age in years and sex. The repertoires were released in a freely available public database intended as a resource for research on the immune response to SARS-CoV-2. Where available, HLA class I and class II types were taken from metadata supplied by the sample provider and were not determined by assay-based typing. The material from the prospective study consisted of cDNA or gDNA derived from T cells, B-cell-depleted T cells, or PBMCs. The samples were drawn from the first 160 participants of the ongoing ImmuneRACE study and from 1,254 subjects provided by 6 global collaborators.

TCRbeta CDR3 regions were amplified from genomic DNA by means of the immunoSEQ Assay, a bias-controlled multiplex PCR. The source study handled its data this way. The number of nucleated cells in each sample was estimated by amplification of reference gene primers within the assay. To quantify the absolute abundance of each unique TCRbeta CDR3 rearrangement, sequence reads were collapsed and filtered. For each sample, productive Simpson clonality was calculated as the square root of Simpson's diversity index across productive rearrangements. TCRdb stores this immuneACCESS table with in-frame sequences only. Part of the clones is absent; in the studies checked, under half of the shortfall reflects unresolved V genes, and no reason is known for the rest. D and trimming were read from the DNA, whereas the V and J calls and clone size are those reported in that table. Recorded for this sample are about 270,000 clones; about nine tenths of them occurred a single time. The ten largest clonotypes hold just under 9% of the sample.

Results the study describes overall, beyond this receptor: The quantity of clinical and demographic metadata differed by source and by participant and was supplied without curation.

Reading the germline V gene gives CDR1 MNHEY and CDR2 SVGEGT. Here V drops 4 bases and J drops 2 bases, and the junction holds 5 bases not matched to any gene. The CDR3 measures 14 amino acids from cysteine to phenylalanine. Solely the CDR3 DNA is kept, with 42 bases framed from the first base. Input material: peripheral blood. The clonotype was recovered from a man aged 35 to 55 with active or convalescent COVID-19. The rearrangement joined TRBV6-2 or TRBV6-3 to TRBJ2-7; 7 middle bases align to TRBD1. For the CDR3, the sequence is CASSLTGLPYEQYF. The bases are TGTGCCAGCAGTTTGACAGGGTTACCCTACGAGCAGTACTTC.